The clone carrying this T cell receptor beta chain was counted only a few times. The antigen remains undetermined. The data stem from a study of identical twins. The germline gives CDR1 DFQATT, CDR2 SNEGSKA (reference sequence). Trimming pared 3 bases from V and 2 bases from J, leaving 12 bases between. CDR3 length equals 14 residues. TCRdb used MiXCR to reprocess the 5' RACE reads, holding one entry per CDR3 protein. Of approximately 1.8 million distinct CDR3 sequences in the sample, about 32% were seen once. Overall study findings and caveats: A cross-sectional statistical analysis, not follow-up of the same donors, supported the conclusions. Models predicted less out-of-frame TCR alpha sharing in monozygotic twins than was found. The more abundant beta clonotypes in cord blood had fewer insertions, and memory repertoires did not show this.

The sample comprised cord blood. This receptor was obtained from a newborn girl in good health. This chain joins TRBV20-1 and TRBJ2-3; a weak D match, TRBD1 (5 bases). The CDR3 DNA is TGCAGTGCTAGCCCCACAGGTACCACAGATACGCAGTATTTT. Protein: CSASPTGTTDTQYF.